This T cell receptor (beta chain) appears in the sequencing data of a study of cytomegalovirus exposure and HLA in healthy donors. Study background: A later analysis reported the same platform for the roughly 110 validation repertoires and the approximately 640 first-cohort repertoires.

Sequencing was performed with immunoSEQ multiplex PCR; in TCRdb, only in-frame clones are kept and a portion is missing. Among approximately 56,000 clones listed, just over 90% were seen once. Turning to this clone: Its matching antigen is unknown.

The CDR3 has 20 residues. J lost 4 bases, V lost 0 bases, and 18 bases had no gene match. The germline V gene encodes CDR1 LNHDA and CDR2 SQIVND (reference sequence). Study findings and constraints: Using the classifier, cytomegalovirus status was reportedly diagnosed with high specificity and sensitivity. Testing in vitro showed a few CMV-associated chains specific for CMV antigens. The study designated over 150 TCR beta chains cytomegalovirus-associated.

Sequenced sample: PBMCs. The receptor was derived from a man aged 18 to 35 in good health and CMV-seronegative. This chain joins TRBV19 and TRBJ2-1; 7 nucleotides align to TRBD2. The CDR3 spells CASSIDRAASGPPGYNEQFF. The CDR3 region has the DNA TGTGCCAGTAGTATAGATCGCGCGGCTAGCGGCCCCCCTGGGTACAATGAGCAGTTCTTC.